Shown below are 30 T cell receptor beta chains from a single sample sequenced in a study of siplizumab effects on memory and regulatory T cells. The data were produced by immunoSEQ multiplex PCR, yet TCRdb's version contains in-frame clones alone and is incomplete. The data contain tens of thousands of clones, approximately 87% of them singletons. The sequencing sample was made of memory CD4+ T cells sorted from blood. These receptors originate from a human donor in good health.

V and J are TRBV6-5 and TRBJ1-6; the D gene is possibly TRBD1 (6 bases). CDR1 is MNHEY and CDR2 is SVGAGI in the germline V gene. V lost 7 bases to trimming and J lost 8 bases, with 12 bases between them. The CDR3 covers 13 residues. The CDR3 DNA sequence: TGTGCCAGCATAAGACAGGCCTATTCACCCCTCCACTTT. Amino acids: CASIRQAYSPLHF.

V usage is TRBV2 and J usage is TRBJ2-5; TRBD1 or TRBD2 may be the D gene (5 bases each). Germline V gene data show CDR1 as SNHLY and CDR2 as FYNNEI. Trimming removed 6 bases from V and 1 base from J, with 12 bases in between. This CDR3 spans 14 amino acids. The CDR3 is CASRGTRFQETQYF. In nucleotides, the CDR3 is TGTGCCAGCAGAGGGACGAGGTTCCAAGAGACCCAGTACTTC.

The chain recombines TRBV7-6 with TRBJ2-5; D is undetermined. The germline CDR1 and CDR2 sequences are SGHVS and FNYEAQ. V was trimmed by 2 bases and J by 5 bases, leaving 9 bases between them. The CDR3 is 13 residues long. CDR3 sequence: CASSLNLGETQYF. CDR3 bases: TGTGCCAGCAGCTTAAACTTAGGGGAGACCCAGTACTTC. The full variable domain, with the rest looked up from reference TRBV7-6 and TRBJ2-5, is GAGVSQSPRYKVTKRGQDVALRCDPISGHVSLYWYRQALGQGPEFLTYFNYEAQQDKSGLPNDRFSAERPEGSISTLTIQRTEQRDSAMYRCASSLNLGETQYFGPGTRLLVL.

This sequence joins TRBV11-3 and TRBJ2-1; D not certain. The CDR3 loop spans 13 amino acids. Germline V gives CDR1 SGHNT, CDR2 YENEEA. Trimming shortened V by 6 bases and J by 1 base, and 7 bases separated the two germline ends. CDR3 sequence reads: CASSESSYNEQFF. In DNA, the CDR3 is TGTGCCAGCAGTGAGAGTTCCTACAATGAGCAGTTCTTC.

The chain couples TRBV4-2 to TRBJ2-4; D may be TRBD2 (5 bases). The CDR3 is 15 residues long. The V end lost 0 bases, the J end lost 4 bases, and 10 bases lay between the germline ends. The germline CDR1 and CDR2 sequences are LGHNA and YNFKEQ. In DNA, the CDR3 is TGTGCCAGCAGCCAAGACACTGGGGAGAAAAACATTCAGTACTTC. It encodes CASSQDTGEKNIQYF.

The chain couples TRBV5-6 to TRBJ1-2, with TRBD1 matching over 7 bases. V was clipped by 4 bases and J by 8 bases; unmatched bases: 11. This CDR3 is 14 amino acids long. CDR1 is SGHDT and CDR2 is YYEEEE in the germline V gene. This CDR3 is CASSPLTGQGGYTF. CDR3 DNA: TGTGCCAGCAGCCCCTTGACAGGGCAGGGCGGCTACACCTTC. The full variable domain, in which reference TRBV5-6 and TRBJ1-2 provide the parts outside the CDR3, is DAGVTQSPTHLIKTRGQQVTLRCSPKSGHDTVSWYQQALGQGPQFIFQYYEEEERQRGNFPDRFSGHQFPNYSSELNVNALLLGDSALYLCASSPLTGQGGYTFGSGTRLTVV.

The J gene is TRBJ2-7, the V gene TRBV7-2; 10 positions agree with TRBD1. The germline CDR1 and CDR2 sequences are SGHTA and FQGNSA. The CDR3 is 15 residues long. The V and J ends lost 6 bases and 6 bases, in that order; junction bases with no gene match: 11. The CDR3 coding sequence is TGTGCCAGCAGTTTAACGGGACAGGGGACTAGCGAGCAGTACTTC. Its translation: CASSLTGQGTSEQYF. Looking up the rest from reference TRBV7-2 and TRBJ2-7 gives the full variable domain: GAGVSQSPSNKVTEKGKDVELRCDPISGHTALYWYRQSLGQGLEFLIYFQGNSAPDKSGLPSDRFSAERTGGSVSTLTIQRTQQEDSAVYLCASSLTGQGTSEQYFGPGTRLTVT.

This clone came up once. The J gene is TRBJ1-2, the V gene TRBV19; D may be TRBD1 (5 bases). From germline, CDR1 is LNHDA and CDR2 SQIVND (reference sequence). Trimming took 7 bases from V and 3 from J, leaving 30 bases between them. The CDR3 has 19 amino acids. CDR3: CASTPFKGVGTEDYYGYTF. The CDR3 nucleotides are TGTGCCAGTACCCCCTTTAAGGGAGTGGGGACCGAAGACTACTATGGCTACACCTTC.

J is TRBJ1-4 and V is TRBV5-5, with 9 positions matching TRBD1. The CDR3 extends over 15 amino acids. V shed 3 bases, J shed 8 bases, and the junction held 8 bases outside the gene matches. The germline gives CDR1 SGHKS, CDR2 YYEKEE (reference sequence). The DNA for the CDR3 is TGTGCCAGCAGCTCGGAGGGACAGGGAAGCGAAAAACTGTTTTTT. This gives the protein CASSSEGQGSEKLFF.

This clone was counted a few times. At the DNA level, this CDR3 is encoded by other sequences in the same sample as well. The CDR3 sequence: CASSLRPTSPEKNIQYF. In DNA, the CDR3 is TGTGCCAGCAGCTTAAGACCTACCTCCCCGGAGAAAAACATTCAGTACTTC. V usage is TRBV5-6 and J usage is TRBJ2-4; D remains ambiguous. CDR3 length equals 17 residues. The V end lost 2 bases, the J end lost 4 bases, and 19 bases lay between the germline ends. Per germline, CDR1 SGHDT and CDR2 YYEEEE.

V gene TRBV6-5 combines with J gene TRBJ2-7; 7 bases match TRBD2. Trimming cost V 5 bases and J 0 bases; bases outside gene matches: 4. Germline lookup yields CDR1 MNHEY and CDR2 SVGAGI. The CDR3 covers 14 residues. CDR3 sequence: CASSLADLSYEQYF. The CDR3 bases are TGTGCCAGCAGTCTAGCGGACCTCTCCTACGAGCAGTACTTC.

The J gene is TRBJ2-3, the V gene TRBV11-3; D ambiguous. Trimming shortened V by 4 bases and J by 1 base, and 9 bases separated the two germline ends. The CDR3 loop spans 14 amino acids. Germline loops: CDR1 SGHNT, CDR2 YENEEA. CDR3 in DNA: TGTGCCAGCAGCTCTGCAGGAGGCACAGATACGCAGTATTTT. This sequence encodes CASSSAGGTDTQYF.

The genes are TRBV11-2 and TRBJ1-4, with D unclear. CDR1 is SGHAT and CDR2 is FQNNGV in the germline V gene. Trimming left V 5 bases short and J 1 base short, with 8 bases between. The CDR3 totals 14 residues. The CDR3 loop reads CASSPHGTNEKLFF. In nucleotides, the CDR3 is TGTGCCAGCAGCCCTCACGGAACTAATGAAAAACTGTTTTTT.

The chain is built from TRBV7-2 and TRBJ1-5; D gene ambiguous. The ends were cut back, 1 base at V and 7 bases at J, with 8 bases in the middle. This CDR3 has 13 residues. Looked up from germline, CDR1 is SGHTA and CDR2 is FQGNSA. The chain's CDR3 is CASSLELGQPQHF. CDR3 nucleotides: TGTGCCAGCAGCTTAGAGTTGGGCCAGCCCCAGCATTTT.

This chain links TRBV6-1 with TRBJ1-5; D might be TRBD1 (6 bases). V was cut by 1 base and J by 4 bases, with 8 bases left in between. CDR3 length: 14 amino acids. Per germline, CDR1 MNHNS and CDR2 SASEGT. The CDR3: CASSEVDRNQPQHF. CDR3 nucleotides: TGTGCCAGCAGTGAAGTAGACAGGAATCAGCCCCAGCATTTT.

CDR3 in amino acids: CASSKEVAGVITGELFF. The CDR3 DNA is TGCGCCAGCAGCAAGGAGGTAGCGGGAGTTATCACCGGGGAGCTGTTTTTT. This chain links TRBV5-1 with TRBJ2-2, with 9 bases lining up with TRBD2. Trimming at V came to 4 bases and at J to 4 bases, leaving 11 bases not matched to a gene. CDR1 and CDR2 from the germline V gene are SGHRS and YFSETQ. This CDR3 has 17 amino acids.

V and J are TRBV11-3 and TRBJ1-5; D is unresolved. CDR1 SGHNT and CDR2 YENEEA come from the germline V gene. The CDR3 contains 18 residues. The ends were cut back, 0 bases at V and 0 bases at J, with 15 bases in the middle. The CDR3 DNA reads TGTGCCAGCAGCTTAGATCCTGATACAGCTTATAGCAATCAGCCCCAGCATTTT. This encodes CASSLDPDTAYSNQPQHF.

This sequence joins TRBV2 and TRBJ1-1; D remains unclear. With 7 bases removed from V and 1 base from J, the gap between germline ends came to 7 bases. This CDR3 is built from 12 residues. The V gene's germline CDR1 is SNHLY and CDR2 FYNNEI. The CDR3 DNA is TGTGCCAGCACTGTCTCGAACACTGAAGCTTTCTTT. It specifies CASTVSNTEAFF.

In its sample, this clone was seen once. The chain has TRBV27 and TRBJ1-1; TRBD1 aligns across 8 bases. V was pared by 2 bases and J by 0 bases, with 14 bases of the junction left unmatched. Germline CDR1 is MNHEY and CDR2 is SMNVEV (reference sequence). The CDR3 extends over 19 amino acids. The CDR3 loop is CASSLRRTGLRHMNTEAFF. CDR3 DNA: TGTGCCAGCAGTTTACGGAGGACAGGGCTGCGCCATATGAACACTGAAGCTTTCTTT.

The chain uses TRBV10-3 and TRBJ2-3; 7 positions match TRBD1. The germline gives CDR1 ENHRY, CDR2 SYGVKD. The CDR3 sequence is 15 residues long. V shed 2 bases and J 4 bases; nucleotides not matched to a gene: 6. DNA of the CDR3: TGTGCCATCAGTGAGAGGGGGCTAGGGTCAGATACGCAGTATTTT. Its translation is CAISERGLGSDTQYF.

The V and J genes are TRBV30 and TRBJ1-2, with 9 bases lining up with TRBD1. The CDR3 length is 15 residues. V shed 4 bases, J shed 0 bases, and the junction held 6 bases outside the gene matches. Germline lookup yields CDR1 GTSNPN and CDR2 SVGIG (reference sequence). CDR3 nucleotide sequence: TGTGCCTGGAAACGGACAGGGGTATCTAACTATGGCTACACCTTC. Translated: CAWKRTGVSNYGYTF. The whole variable domain, remainder taken from reference TRBV30 and TRBJ1-2, is SQTIHQWPATLVQPVGSPLSLECTVEGTSNPNLYWYRQAAGRGLQLLFYSVGIGQISSEVPQNLSASRPQDRQFILSSKKLLLSDSGFYLCAWKRTGVSNYGYTFGSGTRLTVV.

The chain uses TRBV27 and TRBJ2-2; 11 bases are shared with TRBD2. Germline trimming cut 5 bases from V and 5 bases from J; bases unmatched to any gene: 10. From germline, CDR1 is MNHEY and CDR2 SMNVEV (reference sequence). The CDR3 contains 17 residues. The CDR3 region has the DNA TGTGCCAGCAGTACGGGACTAGCGGTAGGGCGGACCGGGGAGCTGTTTTTT. This sequence encodes CASSTGLAVGRTGELFF.

This clone was recorded once. This rearrangement joins TRBV27 to TRBJ2-5; 8 bases align to TRBD1. The CDR3 loop spans 14 amino acids. Germline CDR1 and CDR2: MNHEY and SMNVEV (reference sequence). V trimming: 6 bases; J trimming: 2 bases; junction bases outside the gene matches: 5. The CDR3 bases are TGTGCCAGCAGCGCCTGGGACAGGCAAGAGACCCAGTACTTC. Translating it yields CASSAWDRQETQYF.

The chain has TRBV18 and TRBJ2-3, with unresolved D. This CDR3 is 12 amino acids long. V lost 3 bases to trimming and J lost 2 bases, with 3 bases between them. The germline CDR1 and CDR2 sequences are KGHSH and LQKENI. CDR3 sequence reads: CASSPYTDTQYF. CDR3 sequence (DNA): TGTGCCAGCTCACCCTACACAGATACGCAGTATTTT.

V and J are TRBV18 and TRBJ1-5; D unresolved. Trimming left V 3 bases short and J 2 bases short, with 8 bases between. The V gene's germline CDR1 is KGHSH and CDR2 LQKENI. The CDR3 has 14 residues. In DNA, the CDR3 is TGTGCCAGCTCACCCCTCGGGGGCAATCAGCCCCAGCATTTT. Its translation: CASSPLGGNQPQHF. Filled out from reference TRBV18 and TRBJ1-5, the complete variable domain reads NAGVMQNPRHLVRRRGQEARLRCSPMKGHSHVYWYRQLPEEGLKFMVYLQKENIIDESGMPKERFSAEFPKEGPSILRIQQVVRGDSAAYFCASSPLGGNQPQHFGDGTRLSIL.

The chain couples TRBV6-6 to TRBJ1-1, with D unclear. V lost 2 bases and J lost 11, with 12 bases in between. Germline values: CDR1 MNHNY, CDR2 SVGAGI (reference sequence). The CDR3 spans 12 residues. CDR3: CASSYTRDQAFF. The CDR3 DNA reads TGTGCCAGCAGTTACACCCGGGATCAGGCTTTCTTT.

This clone was recorded only once. The chain couples TRBV30 to TRBJ2-5; TRBD2 aligns across 9 bases. The DNA end favors TRBJ2-7, so the J call may be wrong. The CDR3 contains 14 residues. In germline, CDR1 is GTSNPN, CDR2 SVGIG (reference sequence). CDR3 nucleotides: TGTGCCTGGGTAATGGCGGGAGGGACCTACGAGCAGTACTTC. This gives the protein CAWVMAGGTYEQYF.

A few counts support this clone. This chain links TRBV6-6 with TRBJ2-5; D might be TRBD1 (6 bases). The CDR3 extends over 14 amino acids. Trimming took off 0 bases at V and 6 bases at J, with 11 bases between the two ends. Germline loops: CDR1 MNHNY, CDR2 SVGAGI (reference sequence). Here the CDR3 reads CASSYSNREKTQYF. The CDR3 DNA is TGTGCCAGCAGTTACTCGAACAGGGAAAAGACCCAGTACTTC.

The CDR3 DNA sequence: TGTGCCAGCAGTCTTGGCTCTGGGGCCAACGTCCTGACTTTC. It specifies CASSLGSGANVLTF. This chain uses TRBV5-8 with TRBJ2-6; D remains ambiguous. The length of the CDR3 is 14 residues. CDR1 is SGHTS, CDR2 YDEGEE, per germline. V was pared by 5 bases and J by 0 bases, with 6 bases between.

The rearrangement uses TRBV30 and TRBJ2-1; D not certain. The V end lost 5 bases, the J end lost 7 bases, and 9 bases lay between the germline ends. From germline, CDR1 is GTSNPN and CDR2 SVGIG (reference sequence). The CDR3 has 11 residues. CDR3 in DNA: TGTGCCTGGGCCCTCAGGAATGAGCAGTTCTTC. Translation gives CAWALRNEQFF.